This paragraph covers one TCR beta chain sequence. Per the original methods: Amplification of reference gene primers provided the estimated nucleated cell counts. Using immunoSEQ multiplex PCR, the repertoire was profiled, and TCRdb retains in-frame clones only, with some absent. Clone size and the V and J calls come from that table; the DNA yielded D and trimming. The data contain 150,000 or so clones, around 82% of them seen just once; the ten biggest clones take up roughly 15%. These data belong to a study of blood T cell repertoires in COVID-19. Study context: The United States, Italy and Spain provided the acute and convalescent COVID-19 samples. The analysed material was cDNA or gDNA that came from T cells, B-cell-depleted T cells, or PBMCs.

Germline V lookup: CDR1 MNHEY, CDR2 SVGEGT. This CDR3 has 18 residues. Trimming removed 2 bases at V and 1 base at J, with 19 bases between. This receptor was taken from a human donor with acute or convalescent COVID-19. The donor label of this sample is uncertain. Sequenced material: peripheral blood. The chain is built from TRBV6-2 or TRBV6-3 and TRBJ2-3; a weak D match, TRBD2 (6 bases). In DNA, the CDR3 is TGTGCCAGCAGTTACCCCGCGGGAAGAACCGCTCGCACAGATACGCAGTATTTT. Translating it yields CASSYPAGRTARTDTQYF.